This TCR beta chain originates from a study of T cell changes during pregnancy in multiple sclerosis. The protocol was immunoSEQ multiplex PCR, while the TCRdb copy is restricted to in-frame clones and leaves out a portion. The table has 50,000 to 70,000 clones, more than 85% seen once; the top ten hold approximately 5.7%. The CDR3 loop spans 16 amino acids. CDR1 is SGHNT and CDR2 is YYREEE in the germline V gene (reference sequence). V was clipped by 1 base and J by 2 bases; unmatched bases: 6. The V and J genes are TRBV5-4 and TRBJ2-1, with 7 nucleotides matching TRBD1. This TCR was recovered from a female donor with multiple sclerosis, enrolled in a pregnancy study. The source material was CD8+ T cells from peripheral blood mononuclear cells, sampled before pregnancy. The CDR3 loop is CASSLQTGHTYNEQFF. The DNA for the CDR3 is TGTGCCAGCAGCTTGCAGACAGGGCACACCTACAATGAGCAGTTCTTC. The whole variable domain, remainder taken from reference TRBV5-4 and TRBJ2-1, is ETGVTQSPTHLIKTRGQQVTLRCSSQSGHNTVSWYQQALGQGPQFIFQYYREEENGRGNFPPRFSGLQFPNYSSELNVNALELDDSALYLCASSLQTGHTYNEQFFGPGTRLTVL.